This T cell receptor beta chain was sequenced in a study of lymphopenia after photon versus proton radiotherapy. Study findings and constraints: In patients who died, overall survival fell as post-nadir TCR diversity dropped more. Photon-treated patients lost naive T cells and TCR diversity; proton-treated stayed stable.

The protocol was immunoSEQ multiplex PCR, while the TCRdb copy is restricted to in-frame clones and leaves out a portion. The table records about 35,000 clones, about 94% of them present only once. This CDR3 region has 16 residues. V lost 1 base to trimming and J lost 4 bases; unmatched junction nucleotides: 8. Germline-derived CDR1 and CDR2 are SGHDT and YYEEEE. About this clone: Its cognate antigen is unknown.

The chain couples TRBV5-6 to TRBJ1-1, with TRBD1 matching over 9 bases. The clonotype was recovered from a man in his fifties or sixties with cholangiocarcinoma. The sample consisted of peripheral blood, taken from a patient treated with photon-based radiotherapy. CDR3 DNA sequence: TGTGCCAGCAGCTTGATCCCTACAGGGGGCTTCACTGAAGCTTTCTTT. This sequence encodes CASSLIPTGGFTEAFF.